The rows below give T cell receptor beta chains drawn from one sample of a study of cytomegalovirus exposure and HLA in healthy donors. Only in-frame clones appear in the TCRdb table, and some are missing; sequencing was by immunoSEQ multiplex PCR. The data hold 220,000 or so clones, with around 80% observed a single time. Sequences were obtained from PBMCs. These receptors all stem from a male donor in good health and CMV-seronegative. CDR3s include the opening cysteine and the closing phenylalanine or tryptophan. D genes are given only for firm matches. The size of a clone is reported for some rows only, either as once, few or many, or as a class for expanded clones.

v_call	j_call	clone_size	d_call	cdr3_nt	cdr3_aa
TRBV27	TRBJ1-1	-	-	TGTGCCAGCAGGTTAGCAGGGGTTGGCACTGAAGCTTTCTTT	CASRLAGVGTEAFF
TRBV5-6	TRBJ2-7	-	TRBD1	TGTGCCAGCAGCTCTCTAGGACAGGGCTACGAGCAGTACTTC	CASSSLGQGYEQYF
TRBV10-3	TRBJ2-7	-	-	TGTGCCATCAATCGGACTCCTCACTCCTACGAGCAGTACTTC	CAINRTPHSYEQYF
TRBV27	TRBJ2-7	-	-	TGTGCCAGCACCCAGACAGGATCTGCCTACGAGCAGTACTTC	CASTQTGSAYEQYF
TRBV10-3	TRBJ1-1	-	-	TGTGCCATCAGTGAGTTGGGGGGACGGGGAATGAACACTGAAGCTTTCTTT	CAISELGGRGMNTEAFF
TRBV19	TRBJ1-2	-	TRBD1	TGTGCCAGTAGCGCCGGGACAGCTACTAACTATGGCTACACCTTC	CASSAGTATNYGYTF
TRBV7-9	TRBJ1-2	-	-	TGTGCCAGCAGCCCCCGAACTTTGGGGAGCTATGGCTACACCTTC	CASSPRTLGSYGYTF
TRBV5-4	TRBJ2-2	-	TRBD2	TGTGCCAGCAGGAGGTGGGGAGGGACCGGGGAGCTGTTTTTT	CASRRWGGTGELFF
TRBV27	TRBJ1-5	-	-	TGTGCCAGCCGCGCCGGGTATGGCAATCAGCCCCAGCATTTT	CASRAGYGNQPQHF
TRBV7-9	TRBJ1-5	-	TRBD1	TGTGCCAGCAGTTTATGGGTTGGCAGGGGGAATCAGCCCCAGCATTTT	CASSLWVGRGNQPQHF
TRBV18	TRBJ1-1	-	-	TGTGCCAGCTCGCCGGACAGAATGAGGGTTATGGCTTTCTTT	CASSPDRMRVMAFF
TRBV21-1	TRBJ2-7	-	-	TGTGCCAGCAGCAAAGCGGCTAGCGAAAACTACGAGCAGTACTTC	CASSKAASENYEQYF
TRBV2	TRBJ1-2	once	TRBD1	TGTGCCAGCAGTGAAGGGCAGGGGGGTGTATATGGCTACACCTTC	CASSEGQGGVYGYTF
TRBV19	TRBJ2-1	-	TRBD2	TGTGCCAGTAGTTCTCCGGGACTAGCGGGAATCCGGAATGAGCAGTTCTTC	CASSSPGLAGIRNEQFF
TRBV27	TRBJ2-7	once	TRBD1	TGTGCCATCTCGGACAGGGGCGGCGAGCAGTACTTC	CAISDRGGEQYF
TRBV19	TRBJ2-1	-	TRBD1	TGTGCCAGTAGTATAAGGGGACAGGGGTCTTACAATGAGCAGTTCTTC	CASSIRGQGSYNEQFF
TRBV29-1	TRBJ1-1	few	-	TGCAGCGCCATTTTGGGGCCCACTGAAGCTTTCTTT	CSAILGPTEAFF
TRBV27	TRBJ1-2	few	-	TGTGCCAGCAGTTCAAGCTACACCTTC	CASSSSYTF
TRBV5-1	TRBJ1-5	-	TRBD1	TGCGCCAGCTTACCCGGGACAGGGAACCTTTATCAGCCCCAGCATTTT	CASLPGTGNLYQPQHF
TRBV5-6	TRBJ2-3	few	-	TGTGCCAGCAGCTTATCATTAGGGGACACAGATACGCAGTATTTT	CASSLSLGDTDTQYF
TRBV20-1	TRBJ1-1	-	-	TGCAGTGCTCCCAAGCACCTTGAAGCTTTCTTT	CSAPKHLEAFF
TRBV11-2	TRBJ2-6	-	TRBD1	TGTGCCAGCAGCCTCCGGACAGGGCTGAGCTCTGGGGCCAACGTCCTGACTTTC	CASSLRTGLSSGANVLTF
TRBV7-9	TRBJ2-7	-	-	TGTGCCAGCAGCCCGGGACTCGGCTCCTACGAGCAGTACTTC	CASSPGLGSYEQYF
TRBV25-1	TRBJ1-1	-	-	TGTGCCAGCAGTGAAGGCGTGGGGTGGGAGACTGAAGCTTTCTTT	CASSEGVGWETEAFF
TRBV9	TRBJ2-3	-	TRBD2	TGTGCCAGCAGCACGGGACTAGCGGGACATACGCAGTATTTT	CASSTGLAGHTQYF
TRBV7-9	TRBJ1-2	-	TRBD1	TGTGCCAGCAGCTTAGGGACAGGGTCGTACTATGGCTACACCTTC	CASSLGTGSYYGYTF
TRBV6-6	TRBJ2-2	-	TRBD1	TGTGCCAGCAGATCGACAGGGGCTATGAGGACCGGGGAGCTGTTTTTT	CASRSTGAMRTGELFF
TRBV2	TRBJ2-2	-	-	TGTGCCAGCAGTGTACAGCCACCGAACACCGGGGAGCTGTTTTTT	CASSVQPPNTGELFF
TRBV6-1	TRBJ2-2	-	TRBD1	TGTGCCAGCAGTGTCACAGGGGAAACCGGGGAGCTGTTTTTT	CASSVTGETGELFF
TRBV19	TRBJ2-1	-	TRBD1	TGTGCCAGTAGTATGGTTACAGGGGGGATCGATGAGCAGTTCTTC	CASSMVTGGIDEQFF
TRBV4-1	TRBJ2-5	-	-	TGCGCCAGCAGCCCCGATGCCGAGAAACAAGAGACCCAGTACTTC	CASSPDAEKQETQYF
TRBV2	TRBJ2-1	-	-	TGTGCCAGCAGTCTTATCTATGAGCAGTTCTTC	CASSLIYEQFF
TRBV7-6	TRBJ2-6	-	-	TGTGCCAGCAGCTTGGGAGCCGGGGCCAACGTCCTGACTTTC	CASSLGAGANVLTF
TRBV5-4	TRBJ2-7	-	TRBD1	TGTGCCAGCAGCCGGACAGGAAGCTCCTACGAGCAGTACTTC	CASSRTGSSYEQYF
TRBV27	TRBJ2-5	-	TRBD2	TGTGCCAGCAGAGTAGCGGGAGGGAGTATAGAGACCCAGTACTTC	CASRVAGGSIETQYF
TRBV4-1	TRBJ1-5	-	-	TGCGCCAGCAGCCAAGACGCCAGGGTTATAAATCAGCCCCAGCATTTT	CASSQDARVINQPQHF
TRBV25-1	TRBJ1-2	-	-	TGTGCCAGCAGTGAATTCCTTGGAGAGTCCGGCTACACCTTC	CASSEFLGESGYTF
TRBV29-1	TRBJ1-2	-	-	TGCAGCGTTGAAGATCATTACAGGGCGGGCTATGGCTACACCTTC	CSVEDHYRAGYGYTF
TRBV7-3	TRBJ2-1	-	-	TGTGCCAGCAGCCAGGGAATAGGTAATGAGCAGTTCTTC	CASSQGIGNEQFF
TRBV27	TRBJ2-3	once	TRBD1	TGTGCCAGCAGTTTCCGGACAGGGGGAACAGATACGCAGTATTTT	CASSFRTGGTDTQYF
TRBV6-5	TRBJ2-3	-	-	TGTGCCAGCAGTTACTCGAAGGGGTGGGGCACAGATACGCAGTATTTT	CASSYSKGWGTDTQYF
TRBV5-4	TRBJ2-1	once	TRBD1	TGTGCCAGCAGCGGCCGGGACAGGCCCCACAATGAGCAGTTCTTC	CASSGRDRPHNEQFF
TRBV28	TRBJ1-2	-	TRBD1	TGTGCCAGCAGTATGGGACAGGGGGCGGGCTATGGCTACACCTTC	CASSMGQGAGYGYTF
TRBV18	TRBJ2-1	-	-	TGTGCCAGCTCAAGTGCTACCATCTACAATGAGCAGTTCTTC	CASSSATIYNEQFF
TRBV6-5	TRBJ1-2	-	TRBD1	TGTGCCAGCAGTTACGCAGGGGGAAACTATGGCTACACCTTC	CASSYAGGNYGYTF
TRBV21-1	TRBJ2-3	once	-	TGTGCCAGCAGCATATCGACAGGGACAGATACGCAGTATTTT	CASSISTGTDTQYF
TRBV5-4	TRBJ2-7	-	-	TGTGCCAGCAGCTTGCGCCAGGGGAGCGAGCAGTACTTC	CASSLRQGSEQYF
TRBV5-8	TRBJ2-7	-	-	TGTGCCAGCAGCTTTCTTCCAGGGGACTACGAGCAGTACTTC	CASSFLPGDYEQYF